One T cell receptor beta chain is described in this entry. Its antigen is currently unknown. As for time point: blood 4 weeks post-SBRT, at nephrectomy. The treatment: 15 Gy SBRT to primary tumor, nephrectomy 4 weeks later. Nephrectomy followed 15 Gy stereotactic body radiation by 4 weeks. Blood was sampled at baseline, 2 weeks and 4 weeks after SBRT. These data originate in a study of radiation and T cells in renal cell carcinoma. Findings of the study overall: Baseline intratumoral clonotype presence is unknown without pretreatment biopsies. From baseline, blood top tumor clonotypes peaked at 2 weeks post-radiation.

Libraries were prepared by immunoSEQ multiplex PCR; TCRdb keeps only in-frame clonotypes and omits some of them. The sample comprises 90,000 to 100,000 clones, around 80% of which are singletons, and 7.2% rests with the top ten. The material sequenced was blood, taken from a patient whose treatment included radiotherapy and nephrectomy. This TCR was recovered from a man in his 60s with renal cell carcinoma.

DNA of the CDR3: TGTGCCAGCGAGAAGACCGGGAGGCGCTACGAGCAGTACTTC. It specifies CASEKTGRRYEQYF. The chain recombines TRBV2 with TRBJ2-7; 7 bases are a match to TRBD2. Trimming at V came to 8 bases and at J to 3 bases, leaving 10 bases not matched to a gene. Looked up from germline, CDR1 is SNHLY and CDR2 is FYNNEI. The CDR3 runs to 14 residues.